This TCR beta chain was sequenced for a study of cytomegalovirus exposure and HLA in healthy donors. Findings of the study overall: V- and J-gene trimming of TCR beta was linked (in a later analysis) to a missense DCLRE1C variant. CMV antigen specificity of a few CMV-associated chains was confirmed in vitro.

This PCR relied on a set of 60 Vbeta primers and 13 Jbeta primers. Repertoires were generated with immunoSEQ multiplex PCR, while TCRdb's copy carries only in-frame clones and drops some. This table holds 150,000 to 200,000 clones, roughly 80% found once. A word on this clone: The antigen is undetermined.

This clonotype was obtained from a woman aged 18-29 years in good health and CMV-seronegative. Source material: PBMCs.

Here the CDR3 DNA reads TGTGCCAGCAGCTCTGGCGGGGAACCCTTCTATGGCTACACCTTC. It specifies CASSSGGEPFYGYTF. The J gene is TRBJ1-2, the V gene TRBV7-9; no firm D call. CDR1 SEHNR and CDR2 FQNEAQ come from the germline V gene (reference sequence). V dropped 4 bases and J dropped 4 bases, with 16 bases sitting between them. The CDR3 sequence is 15 residues long.